The 27 T cell receptor beta chains below come from one sample, sequenced in a study of human T cells and chemical hapten exposure. TCRdb ran MiXCR on the RACE reads and lists one entry per CDR3 protein. This sample has fewer than 200,000 distinct CDR3 sequences, with more than 25% found just once. This sample's time point: pre-sensitization, week 0. The treatment: therapeutic diphenylcyclopropenone sensitization with weekly scalp DPC. The sequencing used whole blood, collected in connection with sensitization to the hapten diphenylcyclopropenone (DPC). These receptors originate from a woman between 25 and 40 years old with alopecia areata. Some clones in this sample may be carry-over from other donors' samples.

This clonotype was seen ten or more times. The chain couples TRBV6-6 to TRBJ2-7; D is unclear. Trimming left V 6 bases short and J 1 base short, with 13 bases between. The germline gives CDR1 MNHNY, CDR2 SVGAGI (reference sequence). The CDR3 runs to 14 residues. This CDR3 reads CASRLHLPSYEQYF. The CDR3 coding sequence is TGTGCCAGCAGATTACACCTCCCGTCCTACGAGCAGTACTTC.

V usage is TRBV20-1 and J usage is TRBJ2-3; 11 bases map to TRBD2. Looked up from germline, CDR1 is DFQATT and CDR2 is SNEGSKA (reference sequence). The ends lost 0 bases at V and 4 bases at J; junction bases unmatched: 18. The CDR3 spans 20 residues. This CDR3 is CSARDPRGGVAGGPADTQYF. In DNA form, the CDR3 reads TGCAGTGCTAGAGATCCAAGAGGGGGGGTAGCGGGAGGGCCTGCAGATACGCAGTATTTT.

CDR3 loop: CASTHSAGGEAFF. The DNA for the CDR3 is TGTGCCAGCACCCACTCGGCAGGAGGAGAAGCTTTCTTT. The rearrangement joins TRBV6-2 or TRBV6-3 to TRBJ1-1; D not resolved. Germline CDR1 MNHEY, CDR2 SVGEGT. This CDR3 has 13 residues. Trimming removed 7 bases at V and 8 bases at J, with 17 bases between.

As regards this clonotype: A much larger clone differs from this one at a single base, so this may be a read error. V gene TRBV24-1 combines with J gene TRBJ2-3; 7 nucleotides align to TRBD1. Trimming at V came to 3 bases and at J to 1 base, leaving 0 bases not matched to a gene. Germline CDR1 reads KGHDR; CDR2 reads SFDVKD. CDR3 length: 14 amino acids. The CDR3 here is CATSDTGGTDTQYF. In DNA, the CDR3 is TGTGCCACCAGTGATACAGGGGGCACAGATACGCAGTATTTT.

This chain uses TRBV9 with TRBJ2-7, with 7 bases that match TRBD1. This CDR3 comprises 13 residues. Trimming removed 4 bases from V and 4 bases from J; junction bases left unmatched: 5. Germline values: CDR1 SGDLS, CDR2 YYNGEE. CDR3 protein: CASSTKGQYEQYF. In nucleotides, the CDR3 is TGTGCCAGCAGCACTAAGGGACAGTACGAGCAGTACTTC.

This clonotype was picked up a small number of times. The CDR3 sequence is CASRPGVGTGKKTEAFF. Written as DNA, the CDR3 is TGTGCCAGCAGACCGGGGGTTGGGACAGGGAAGAAAACTGAAGCTTTCTTT. The chain carries TRBV6-2 or TRBV6-3 and TRBJ1-1; TRBD1 aligns across 9 bases. CDR1 is MNHEY and CDR2 is SVGEGT in the germline V gene. Germline trimming cut 6 bases from V and 5 bases from J; bases unmatched to any gene: 16. The length of the CDR3 is 17 residues.

The chain has TRBV5-1 and TRBJ2-6; 7 bases map to TRBD2. The germline V gene has CDR1 SGHRS and CDR2 YFSETQ. The CDR3 is 17 residues long. The trim removed 6 bases at V and 2 bases at J, leaving 11 bases unmatched. CDR3 sequence (DNA): TGCGCCAGCACCCCTCGTCCCGCGGGGGCTGGGGCCAACGTCCTGACTTTC. Amino acids: CASTPRPAGAGANVLTF.

V usage is TRBV6-5 and J usage is TRBJ2-5, with TRBD1 identical over 8 bases. J lost 3 bases, V lost 6 bases, and 6 bases had no gene match. Germline loops: CDR1 MNHEY, CDR2 SVGAGI. This CDR3 is 14 amino acids long. CDR3 in amino acids: CASSQDRVKETQYF. CDR3 sequence (DNA): TGTGCCAGCAGCCAGGACAGGGTCAAAGAGACCCAGTACTTC.

The chain is built from TRBV28 and TRBJ1-1, with a weak D call TRBD1 (6 bases). The germline V gene has CDR1 MDHEN and CDR2 SYDVKM. Trimming took 1 base from V and 4 from J, leaving 13 bases between them. There are 15 residues in the CDR3. CDR3 sequence reads: CASSLSAGESTEAFF. The CDR3 nucleotides read TGTGCCAGCAGTTTATCCGCAGGGGAGAGCACTGAAGCTTTCTTT.

V gene TRBV10-3 combines with J gene TRBJ1-1; D not resolved. This CDR3 has 15 amino acids. V was trimmed by 3 bases and J by 4 bases, leaving 15 bases between them. Germline CDR1 ENHRY, CDR2 SYGVKD. CDR3 coding DNA: TGTGCCATCAGTGAAGGCTCCTATCGGCCCACTGAAGCTTTCTTT. Translating gives CAISEGSYRPTEAFF.

This clonotype was recorded a few times. The chain has TRBV7-2 and TRBJ1-5, with 9 bases aligning to TRBD1. The CDR3 is made up of 14 amino acids. CDR1 SGHTA and CDR2 FQGNSA come from the germline V gene. The ends lost 4 bases at V and 7 bases at J; junction bases unmatched: 5. This CDR3 is CASSSGTGRQPQHF. The CDR3 DNA is TGTGCCAGCAGCTCCGGGACAGGGAGGCAGCCCCAGCATTTT.

This clonotype was recorded at least ten times. The chain is built from TRBV20-1 and TRBJ1-5; D unclear. The CDR3 sequence is 12 residues long. Per the germline V gene, CDR1 is DFQATT and CDR2 is SNEGSKA (reference sequence). V lost 3 bases and J lost 2, with 5 bases in between. This CDR3 reads CSARGGNQPQHF. In DNA form, the CDR3 reads TGCAGTGCTAGGGGCGGCAATCAGCCCCAGCATTTT.

This clonotype came up many times. The chain couples TRBV29-1 to TRBJ2-2, with D perhaps assigned TRBD1 or TRBD2 (6 bases each). V shed 3 bases and J shed 2 bases, with 10 bases lying between them. Germline CDR1 and CDR2: SQVTM and ANQGSEA. The CDR3 length is 14 residues. The CDR3, as DNA: TGCAGCGTTGAGCGGGACATAAACACCGGGGAGCTGTTTTTT. Protein product: CSVERDINTGELFF.

V is TRBV24-1 and J is TRBJ1-5, with D maybe TRBD1 (6 bases). The CDR3 sequence is 14 residues long. Trimming pared 5 bases from V and 3 bases from J, leaving 10 bases between. Germline V CDR1 and CDR2: KGHDR, SFDVKD. CDR3 DNA: TGTGCCACCAGTGCCCCAGGGGTCAATCAGCCCCAGCATTTT. Its protein is CATSAPGVNQPQHF.

The rearrangement joins TRBV4-1 to TRBJ1-1; D is ambiguous. V was shortened by 1 base and J by 8 bases, with 14 bases between the two germline ends. Germline V gene lookup returns CDR1 MGHRA and CDR2 YSYEKL. The CDR3 is 14 amino acids. CDR3 amino acids: CASSQVESRVEAFF. DNA of the CDR3: TGCGCCAGCAGCCAAGTTGAGTCCAGAGTAGAAGCTTTCTTT.

This clonotype was seen only a few times. The rearrangement uses TRBV29-1 and TRBJ1-2; D is unclear. This CDR3 comprises 13 residues. With 3 bases removed from V and 5 bases from J, the gap between germline ends came to 13 bases. Germline-derived CDR1 and CDR2 are SQVTM and ANQGSEA. CDR3 in DNA: TGCAGCGTTGACCCTGGGGATAGATATGGCTACACCTTC. Translating gives CSVDPGDRYGYTF.

V is TRBV7-2 and J is TRBJ2-7; D not certain. The CDR3 has 12 residues. Germline loops: CDR1 SGHTA, CDR2 FQGNSA. The V end was cut by 5 bases, the J end by 3 bases, with 8 bases between. Here the CDR3 reads CASSKTGYEQYF. DNA for the CDR3: TGTGCCAGCAGCAAAACGGGCTACGAGCAGTACTTC.

This clonotype was observed a few times. This sequence joins TRBV29-1 and TRBJ2-5, with no clear D. Germline-derived CDR1 and CDR2 are SQVTM and ANQGSEA. CDR3 size: 13 residues. Trimming stripped 3 bases from V and 5 bases from J, with 13 bases between. CDR3 protein: CSVDEVVGETQYF. CDR3 bases: TGCAGCGTTGATGAGGTGGTCGGGGAGACCCAGTACTTC.

The rearrangement uses TRBV6-6 and TRBJ1-5; the D is unclear. The CDR3 covers 16 residues. Germline V gene sequence: CDR1 MNHNY, CDR2 SVGAGI (reference sequence). V lost 0 bases, J lost 0 bases, and 9 bases lay in between. CDR3: CASSYSWGNSNQPQHF. CDR3 coding DNA: TGTGCCAGCAGTTACTCTTGGGGTAATAGCAATCAGCCCCAGCATTTT.

V and J are TRBV11-2 and TRBJ1-1, with 9 bases fitting TRBD1. The CDR3 contains 13 residues. V was pared by 1 base and J by 11 bases, with 5 bases of the junction left unmatched. Germline CDR1 reads SGHAT; CDR2 reads FQNNGV. The CDR3: CASSLGRDREAFF. The DNA for the CDR3 is TGTGCCAGCAGCTTAGGCCGGGACAGGGAGGCTTTCTTT.

The DNA for the CDR3 is TGTGCCAGTAGTATCTGGGGGGCGCCGGGTCAGCCCCAGCATTTT. Protein: CASSIWGAPGQPQHF. V and J are TRBV19 and TRBJ1-5, with D possibly matching TRBD1 (6 bases). Germline V CDR1 and CDR2: LNHDA, SQIVND (reference sequence). Trimming left V 3 bases short and J 6 bases short, with 15 bases between. The CDR3 has 15 amino acids.

The rearrangement links TRBV7-2 to TRBJ1-3, with D possibly TRBD1 on 6 matching bases. CDR3 length equals 15 residues. Germline CDR1 SGHTA, CDR2 FQGNSA. V lost 4 bases to trimming and J lost 0 bases, with 10 bases between them. The CDR3 is CASSSPTGSGNTIYF. The CDR3 DNA reads as TGTGCCAGCAGCTCGCCGACAGGCTCTGGAAACACCATATATTTT.

This clonotype turned up a few times. The chain couples TRBV28 to TRBJ2-3; 9 nucleotides match TRBD2. The germline V gene has CDR1 MDHEN and CDR2 SYDVKM. This CDR3 comprises 15 residues. The trim removed 3 bases at V and 5 bases at J, leaving 6 bases unmatched. The CDR3 DNA sequence: TGTGCCAGCAGTTTGGTGCGGGGGGGCATAGATACGCAGTATTTT. Its protein is CASSLVRGGIDTQYF.

There are a few counts of this clonotype. This chain joins TRBV10-3 and TRBJ1-1, with 9 bases aligning to TRBD1. The junction had 12 bases not matched to a gene; V was cut back by 6 bases and J by 1 base. The germline CDR1 and CDR2 sequences are ENHRY and SYGVKD. This CDR3 has 17 residues. The CDR3 nucleotides are TGTGCCATCAGACCCAGAGAAGGACAGGGGACGAACACTGAAGCTTTCTTT. Residues: CAIRPREGQGTNTEAFF.

The V call is TRBV28, the J call TRBJ2-3; 8 positions agree with TRBD2. Germline V CDR1 and CDR2: MDHEN, SYDVKM. The CDR3 runs 16 residues. Losses at the gene ends were 4 bases for V and 6 bases for J; bases not matched to a gene: 12. The CDR3 is CASSSPGLGTQDTQYF. CDR3 bases: TGTGCCAGCAGTTCTCCGGGACTAGGGACTCAGGATACGCAGTATTTT.

This clonotype was seen more than once but under ten times. The junction does not match germline at one end; this may be a read error. The rearrangement joins TRBV4-3 to TRBJ1-5; D gene uncertain. Germline V gives CDR1 LGHNA, CDR2 YSLEER. The CDR3 runs 15 residues. The DNA of the CDR3 is TGTGCCAGTAAATTGGGCGGAGATAGCAATCAGCCCCAGCATTTT. It encodes CASKLGGDSNQPQHF.

This clonotype was seen a few times. J is TRBJ2-7 and V is TRBV28; TRBD1 is a possible D gene (5 bases). Per germline, CDR1 MDHEN and CDR2 SYDVKM. V lost 7 bases, J lost 2 bases, and 18 bases lay in between. CDR3 length equals 15 residues. The CDR3 bases are TGTGCCAGCACTCCCGGACATCTGCACGCCTACGAGCAGTACTTC. It codes for CASTPGHLHAYEQYF.